This T cell receptor beta chain was obtained from a study of blood T cell repertoires in COVID-19. Original processing notes: Amplifying reference gene primers gave estimates of nucleated cell counts. This table comes from immunoSEQ multiplex PCR, and its TCRdb copy is limited to in-frame clones, with some not included. From that table come the V and J calls and clone size; the DNA was used to work out D and trimming. The sample yields some 300,000 clones, over 85% seen once. Participant-given clinical history determined each cohort assignment. Germline CDR1 and CDR2: MGHRA and YSYEKL. V was clipped by 3 bases and J by 3 bases; unmatched bases: 4. This CDR3 is 15 amino acids long.

This receptor was obtained from a woman between 50 and 59 years old who had been exposed to COVID-19. Sequences were obtained from PBMCs or T cells enriched from blood (not recorded which). J is TRBJ2-5 and V is TRBV4-1; TRBD1 agrees at 10 bases. This chain's CDR3 is CASSQVGQGEETQYF. DNA for the CDR3: TGCGCCAGCAGCCAGGTTGGACAGGGGGAAGAGACCCAGTACTTC.